This is a list of T cell receptor beta chains from one sample in a study of blood T cell repertoires in COVID-19. Here immunoSEQ multiplex PCR was the method, and the copy in TCRdb shows in-frame clones only, minus some. Counted here are fewer than 500,000 clones, roughly nine tenths occurring once; the ten biggest clones make up 0.7%. Sample: PBMCs or T cells enriched from blood (not recorded which). The receptors shown here come from a woman younger than 35 who had recovered from COVID-19. Each CDR3 is given with its conserved first and last residue. D genes are given only for firm matches. Only some rows state a clone size, as once, few, many or a class for expanded clones.

-,TRBJ1-2,TRBV6-5,-,CASRPGQIYGYTF,TGTGCCAGCAGGCCTGGACAGATTTATGGCTACACCTTC
-,TRBJ2-1,TRBV24-1,TRBD2,CATSDSGTSRTEQFF,TGTGCCACCAGTGACTCGGGGACTAGCCGGACTGAGCAGTTCTTC
-,TRBJ2-6,TRBV7-9,TRBD2,CASSSSGVHGVLTF,TGTGCCAGCAGTTCTAGCGGGGTCCACGGCGTCCTGACTTTC
-,TRBJ1-3,TRBV11-2,-,CASSPPGAGNTIYF,TGTGCCAGCAGCCCTCCAGGGGCTGGAAACACCATATATTTT
-,TRBJ1-1,TRBV3-1/TRBV3-2,TRBD1,CASSQVIEPGQLNTEAFF,TGTGCCAGCAGCCAAGTGATCGAACCGGGACAGCTGAACACTGAAGCTTTCTTT
-,TRBJ2-1,TRBV4-1,-,CASSRELTEHLYNEQFF,TGCGCCAGCAGCCGAGAATTGACAGAGCACCTCTACAATGAGCAGTTCTTC
-,TRBJ1-2,TRBV2,-,CASSGRGNGYGYTF,TGTGCCAGCAGCGGGAGGGGGAACGGCTATGGCTACACCTTC
-,TRBJ1-1,TRBV5-5,TRBD1,CASSLARAPTGLGEAFF,TGTGCCAGCAGCTTGGCGCGGGCTCCGACAGGGCTCGGTGAAGCTTTCTTT
-,TRBJ2-7,TRBV15,-,CATSRDPGESTYEQYF,TGTGCCACCAGCAGAGATCCGGGGGAGTCTACCTACGAGCAGTACTTC
-,TRBJ2-1,TRBV7-9,TRBD2,CASGASGVVGEQFF,TGTGCCAGCGGCGCTAGCGGGGTGGTGGGTGAGCAGTTCTTC
-,TRBJ2-3,TRBV27,TRBD2,CASSPTVAGGPDTQYF,TGTGCCAGCAGCCCCACAGTTGCGGGGGGGCCAGATACGCAGTATTTT
-,TRBJ1-2,TRBV28,-,CASSLDPSGYGYTF,TGTGCCAGCAGTTTGGATCCCTCGGGCTATGGCTACACCTTC
-,TRBJ1-6,TRBV6-4,-,CASSEGRGLSSPLHF,TGTGCCAGCAGTGAGGGCAGGGGCTTATCTTCACCCCTCCACTTT
-,TRBJ1-5,TRBV6-5,TRBD1,CASSDRVGGQPQHF,TGTGCCAGCAGCGACAGGGTAGGGGGTCAGCCCCAGCATTTT
few,TRBJ1-4,TRBV7-9,TRBD1,CASSLNRGDEKLFF,TGTGCCAGCAGCTTGAACAGGGGGGATGAAAAACTGTTTTTT
-,TRBJ2-7,TRBV5-6,-,CASSLTGLYEQYF,TGTGCCAGCAGCTTAACGGGATTGTACGAGCAGTACTTC
-,TRBJ2-7,TRBV11-3,-,CASSPAGLSYEQYF,TGTGCCAGCAGCCCAGCAGGCCTCTCCTACGAGCAGTACTTC
-,TRBJ2-3,TRBV5-1,TRBD1,CASSLGDRGTDTQYF,TGCGCCAGCAGCTTGGGGGACAGGGGCACAGATACGCAGTATTTT
-,TRBJ2-1,TRBV25-1,TRBD2,CASSAFRGGANEQFF,TGTGCCAGCAGTGCCTTCCGCGGGGGGGCGAATGAGCAGTTCTTC
-,TRBJ1-2,TRBV5-1,TRBD1,CASSLDRVGNYGYTF,TGCGCCAGCAGCCTCGACAGGGTAGGCAACTATGGCTACACCTTC
-,TRBJ1-2,TRBV11-2,-,CASSWEGIGYTF,TGTGCCAGCAGCTGGGAGGGGATTGGCTACACCTTC
-,TRBJ2-7,TRBV5-1,TRBD1,CASSLEGQQPYEQYF,TGCGCCAGCAGCTTGGAGGGACAGCAACCCTACGAGCAGTACTTC
-,TRBJ1-1,TRBV18,TRBD1,CASSRRTGEHTEAFF,TGTGCCAGCTCCCGAAGGACAGGGGAGCACACTGAAGCTTTCTTT
-,TRBJ1-1,TRBV5-1,TRBD1,CASSLAPGQGLNTEAFF,TGCGCCAGCAGCTTGGCCCCCGGACAGGGACTAAACACTGAAGCTTTCTTT
-,TRBJ2-3,TRBV12-5,TRBD2,CASGLVSGGLSADTQYF,TGTGCTAGTGGTTTGGTTAGCGGGGGACTTTCCGCGGATACGCAGTATTTT
once,TRBJ2-3,TRBV25-1,-,CASSPLPDTQYF,TGTGCCAGCAGTCCTCTACCGGATACGCAGTATTTT
-,TRBJ2-2,TRBV27,TRBD2,CASPRGDLPNTGELFF,TGTGCCAGCCCGCGGGGGGACCTACCCAACACCGGGGAGCTGTTTTTT
once,TRBJ1-1,TRBV3-1/TRBV3-2,TRBD1,CASSFQGGTDTLF,TGTGCCAGCAGCTTCCAAGGTGGGACAGATACACTTTTT
-,TRBJ1-2,TRBV29-1,-,CSVALREGEGYTF,TGCAGCGTTGCTCTCAGGGAGGGTGAGGGCTACACCTTC
-,TRBJ2-5,TRBV7-3,-,CASSLQGQETQYF,TGTGCCAGCAGCTTACAGGGTCAAGAGACCCAGTACTTC
-,TRBJ2-1,TRBV3-1/TRBV3-2,TRBD2,CASSQEGGETYNEQFF,TGTGCCAGCAGCCAAGAGGGGGGGGAGACTTACAATGAGCAGTTCTTC
-,TRBJ1-4,TRBV7-2,-,CASSLGPHNEKLFF,TGTGCCAGCAGCTTGGGGCCCCATAATGAAAAACTGTTTTTT
-,TRBJ2-6,TRBV12-5,TRBD1,CASANEWDRGSGANVLTF,TGTGCTAGTGCCAACGAATGGGACAGGGGGTCTGGGGCCAACGTCCTGACTTTC
-,TRBJ1-1,TRBV19,-,CASSIGVGVDGTSEAFF,TGTGCCAGTAGTATAGGAGTCGGGGTGGACGGCACTAGTGAAGCTTTCTTT
-,TRBJ1-2,TRBV29-1,-,CSVGSELYGYTF,TGCAGCGTTGGGTCGGAGCTCTATGGCTACACCTTC